These T cell receptor beta chains were read from a single sample in a study of blood T cell repertoires in COVID-19. The protocol was immunoSEQ multiplex PCR, while the TCRdb copy is restricted to in-frame clones and leaves out a portion. In the table there are roughly 330,000 clones, around 80% of which are singletons. Sequenced: peripheral blood. Every receptor here comes from a woman aged 45 to 65 with acute or convalescent COVID-19. CDR3s include the opening cysteine and the closing phenylalanine or tryptophan. D genes are given only for firm matches. Size tells how often a clone was seen (once, few, many) or the class of an expanded clone, and some rows leave it out.

-	TRBV5-4	TRBJ2-3	16	TRBD1	TGTGCCAGCAGCTCAGGGGGACAGCTGTTCACAGATACGCAGTATTTT	CASSSGGQLFTDTQYF
-	TRBV5-1	TRBJ1-6	14	TRBD1	TGCGCCAGCACCCCCGGGACAGCGAATTCACCCCTCCACTTT	CASTPGTANSPLHF
-	TRBV2	TRBJ2-5	15	TRBD1	TGTGCCAGCAAAGGAGTTGGGACAGGGGGGGAGACCCAGTACTTC	CASKGVGTGGETQYF
-	TRBV7-9	TRBJ2-3	15	-	TGTGCCAGCAGCTTGGGCCCATCTAGCACAGATACGCAGTATTTT	CASSLGPSSTDTQYF
-	TRBV7-3	TRBJ2-3	15	TRBD1	TGTGCCAGCAGCGCACAGGGGGCTAGCACAGATACGCAGTATTTT	CASSAQGASTDTQYF
-	TRBV3-1/TRBV3-2	TRBJ2-3	13	-	TGTGCCAGCAGCCAAGAAGGGGGAGATACGCAGTATTTT	CASSQEGGDTQYF
few	TRBV7-9	TRBJ2-5	15	-	TGTGCCAGCAGCTTAGTTCCCGGGAAACAAGAGACCCAGTACTTC	CASSLVPGKQETQYF
-	TRBV6-5	TRBJ1-1	13	-	TGTGCCAGCAAGGAGGTTTTTAACACTGAAGCTTTCTTT	CASKEVFNTEAFF
-	TRBV19	TRBJ1-1	15	TRBD1	TGTGCCAGTCTCGGGACAGGGGGGATAGACACTGAAGCTTTCTTT	CASLGTGGIDTEAFF
-	TRBV4-3	TRBJ1-3	18	-	TGCGCCAGCAGCCAATTCTCCGCTGTGGGAGGTTTGGGAAACACCATATATTTT	CASSQFSAVGGLGNTIYF
-	TRBV19	TRBJ2-1	13	-	TGTGCCAGTAGTATCATCGGTATGAGTGAGCAGTTCTTC	CASSIIGMSEQFF
-	TRBV7-2	TRBJ2-2	14	-	TGTGCCAGCAGCTTAGAGGCGGGGCCCGGGGAGCTGTTTTTT	CASSLEAGPGELFF
-	TRBV24-1	TRBJ2-1	15	-	TGTGCCACCAGTGATGCCGGCCCCAGGGTGGATGAGCAGTTCTTC	CATSDAGPRVDEQFF
-	TRBV3-1/TRBV3-2	TRBJ2-5	17	TRBD2	TGTGCCAGCAGCCAAGATCCTAGACTAGCGGGTGAATCGGTCCAGTACTTC	CASSQDPRLAGESVQYF
-	TRBV6-2/TRBV6-3	TRBJ2-5	15	-	TGTGCCAGCAGCCCCACCCGAGGGGGTACGGAGACCCAGTACTTC	CASSPTRGGTETQYF
-	TRBV9	TRBJ2-2	14	-	TGTGCCAGCAGCGGGACAGTTAGCACCGGGGAGCTGTTTTTT	CASSGTVSTGELFF
-	TRBV13	TRBJ1-2	15	-	TGTGCCAGCAGCTTCGGAGAAGTGAGCCACTATGGCTACACCTTC	CASSFGEVSHYGYTF
-	TRBV12-3/TRBV12-4	TRBJ1-6	11	-	TGTGCCAGCAGCTCCAATTCACCCCTCCACTTT	CASSSNSPLHF
-	TRBV7-2	TRBJ2-1	13	TRBD2	TGTGCCAGCAGCTTCGGACTAGTAGGTGAGCAGTTCTTC	CASSFGLVGEQFF
-	TRBV2	TRBJ1-5	14	-	TGTGCCAGCAGTGAAAGCCAGGGCAGTCAGCCCCAGCATTTT	CASSESQGSQPQHF
-	TRBV7-9	TRBJ2-7	14	TRBD1	TGTGCCAGCACCATGACAGGGGGCAGGTACGAGCAGTACTTC	CASTMTGGRYEQYF